The source of this T cell receptor (beta chain) is a study of T cells in Graves' hyperthyroidism and ophthalmopathy. Study background: At the time of initial diagnosis and before any treatment, peripheral blood was collected.

The TCR beta CDR3 regions underwent amplification using RNA transcripts as the source. The HTBI primer set drove a first-round RT-PCR of the TCR CDR3. TCRdb re-called the multiplex PCR reads with MiXCR, one entry per CDR3 protein. The table lists some 700,000 distinct CDR3 sequences, approximately 15% of them singletons. There are 16 residues in the CDR3. Germline V gives CDR1 KGHSH, CDR2 LQKENI. With V trimmed by 4 bases and J by 4 bases, 6 bases remained unmatched. Ten or more counts support this clonotype. Hyperthyroidism, newly diagnosed and lasting under 2 months, affected patients aged 18 to 65. The authors obtained PBMCs from roughly 10 ml of fresh peripheral blood.

The genes are TRBV18 and TRBJ2-1; 11 positions agree with TRBD2. This receptor was obtained from a man aged 45 to 65 with Graves' hyperthyroidism. Input material: blood. The DNA of the CDR3 is TGTGCCAGCTCACGAAAGGGACTAGCGGAGTACAATGAGCAGTTCTTC. Protein sequence: CASSRKGLAEYNEQFF.